This T cell receptor beta chain is drawn from a study of blood T cell repertoires in COVID-19. Background on the study: Samples came from the United States, Italy and Spain, spanning acute and convalescent COVID-19. Sources were T cells, B-cell-depleted T cells, or PBMCs; the material itself was cDNA or gDNA.

There are 18 residues in the CDR3. The trim removed 1 base at V and 1 base at J, leaving 7 bases unmatched. The germline CDR1 and CDR2 sequences are MGHRA and YSYEKL. As originally analysed: Amplification from reference gene primers served as the basis for estimated nucleated cell counts. The protocol was immunoSEQ multiplex PCR, while the TCRdb copy is restricted to in-frame clones and leaves out a portion. V, J and clone size are taken as reported in that table, and D and trimming were inferred from the DNA itself. The sample lists 120,000 or so clones, 70% to 90% seen once, with less than 2% in the top ten.

The TCR comes from a human donor in a cohort sampled during active COVID-19. The sequenced sample consisted of peripheral blood. The chain has TRBV4-1 and TRBJ2-1; 10 nucleotides line up with TRBD1. The CDR3 loop is CASSQGTPGQGSYNEQFF. CDR3 nucleotide sequence: TGCGCCAGCAGCCAAGGGACTCCGGGACAGGGGTCCTACAATGAGCAGTTCTTC.